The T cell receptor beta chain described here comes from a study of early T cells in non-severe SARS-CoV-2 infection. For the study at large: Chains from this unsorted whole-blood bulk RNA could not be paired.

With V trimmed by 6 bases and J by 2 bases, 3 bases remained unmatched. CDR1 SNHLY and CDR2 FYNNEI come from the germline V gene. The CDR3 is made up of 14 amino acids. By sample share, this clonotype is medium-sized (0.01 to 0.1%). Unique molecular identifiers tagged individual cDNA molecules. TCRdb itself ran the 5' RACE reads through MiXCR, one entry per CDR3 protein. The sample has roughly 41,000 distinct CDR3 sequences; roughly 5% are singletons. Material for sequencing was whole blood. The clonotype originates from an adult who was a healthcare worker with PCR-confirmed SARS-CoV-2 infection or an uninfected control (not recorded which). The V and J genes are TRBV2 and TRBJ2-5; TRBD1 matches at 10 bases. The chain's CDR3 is CASSPDRGQETQYF. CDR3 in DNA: TGTGCCAGCAGCCCGGACAGGGGGCAAGAGACCCAGTACTTC.